The entry below describes one TCR beta chain. Its antigen target is currently unknown. Nothing much larger sits one base from this clone, and base qualities are not available. Thawed PBMCs were FACS-sorted into unstimulated Tregs (CD4+CD25+CD127-), CD4+ non-Tregs (CD4+CD25-), CD4 cells and CD8 cells. Healthy control blood was obtained either as purchased buffy coats or from healthy volunteers. Healthy control blood was processed to PBMCs by Ficoll density gradient and cryopreserved, and patient PBMCs were collected before and after transplant. For TCRbeta CDR3 sequencing, genomic DNA from the sorted cells was extracted using the QIAGEN DNeasy Blood and Tissue Kit. High-throughput TCRbeta CDR3 sequencing, which included PCR amplification with bias correction and internal controls, was done commercially through immunoSEQ. As for how the authors treated the data: Unique productive TCRbeta sequences were defined by CDR3 nucleotide sequence where primers matched, otherwise by CDR3 amino acid sequence with Vbeta and Jbeta genes. To correct for sorting error, sequences found in more than one sorted population at a frequency ratio of 2:1 or less were discarded, and the remaining shared sequences were assigned to the population with the higher frequency. A sequence counted as donor-reactive if, in CFSE-low cells, the sequence had a frequency of at least 0.01% and was expanded at least 5-fold compared with unstimulated cells. Repertoire divergence was quantified by Jensen-Shannon divergence calculated from the top 100 TCRbeta sequences ranked by frequency. For samples with multiple sequencing runs, sorting error was corrected separately for each run before the runs were pooled. The clones in this table, taken by TCRdb from immuneACCESS, are in-frame only. Not every clone is retained; where verified, under half of the shortfall comes from an unresolved V gene, and the cause of the rest is unknown. The V and J calls and clone size are taken from that table; D and trimming were inferred from the DNA. This sample lists tens of thousands of clones; around 94% were detected once. Jointly, the top ten make up 4.7% of the sample.

The germline V gene (reference sequence) supplies CDR1 PRHDT and CDR2 FYEKMQ. The V end loses 0 bases and the J end loses 3 bases, and a stretch of 12 bases separates them. Spanning cysteine to phenylalanine, the CDR3 consists of 15 amino acids. Just the 45-base CDR3 DNA is kept, in frame starting at base 1. This record comes from a study of Tregs in tolerant kidney transplant recipients (dated by TCRdb to between 2017 and 2020). Study-level background: The study applied TCRbeta sequencing to find donor-specific regulatory T cells before combined kidney and bone marrow transplantation and then followed those same cells after transplant. TCRbeta repertoire sequencing was used in a few healthy controls to compare several ways of expanding Tregs specific for an allogeneic donor. The study at large found these results: The study was constrained by small patient numbers, and validation of the findings is required in larger populations and under other immunosuppression protocols. The most biologically relevant and donor-specific TCRbeta repertoire appeared to be identified by expanding Tregs with activated donor B cells. Biological reproducibility was not examined directly, but technical replication error appeared to be minimal.

Sequencing used CD8+ T cells from blood. Recombination connected TRBV13 to TRBJ2-7; the D call is tentative, TRBD1 or TRBD2, as each matches 6 bases. The TCR sequence derives from a human donor in good health. The nucleotide sequence reads TGTGCCAGCAGCTTAGGCCGGGGGCTAGTCTACGAGCAGTACTTC. Its protein is CASSLGRGLVYEQYF.